This TCR beta chain was sequenced in a study of CD8 T cells in ankylosing spondylitis. In its sample, this clonotype was seen a few times. The antigen is undetermined. Using its own MiXCR run on the 5' RACE reads, TCRdb lists one record per CDR3 protein. The sample shows around 160,000 distinct CDR3 sequences, 11% of them seen only once. Study results and limitations: Ankylosing spondylitis blood appeared to be characterized by a TCR beta motif of about 8 highly homologous variants.

The germline CDR1 and CDR2 sequences are SGHVS and FNYEAQ. There are 15 residues in the CDR3. With 3 bases clipped from V and 2 bases from J, the junction kept 3 bases outside the gene matches. The receptor was derived from a male donor with ankylosing spondylitis or in good health (not recorded which). What was sequenced was blood, either unsorted or a sorted T cell fraction (not recorded which). The chain employs TRBV7-6 and TRBJ2-7, with 11 bases lining up with TRBD2. DNA for the CDR3: TGTGCCAGCAGCTTTGGGACTAGCGGACCCTACGAGCAGTACTTC. As protein: CASSFGTSGPYEQYF.